This TCR beta chain comes out of a study of glioma-infiltrating T cells. Study observations and caveats: Above-expected tissue-blood divergence occurred in all gliomas, most in low-grade ones.

This clonotype showed up many times. Its antigen is undetermined. Deletions cut 5 bases from V and 5 bases from J, with 11 bases between. This CDR3 is 14 amino acids long. Germline loops: CDR1 KGHDR, CDR2 SFDVKD. Amplification of TCR alpha and beta CDR3 regions from RNA used iRepertoire nested multiplex PCR. TCRdb re-called the multiplex PCR reads with MiXCR, one entry per CDR3 protein. The sample lists approximately 90,000 distinct CDR3 sequences; 23% were seen once. This clonotype originated in a human donor with low-grade glioma or glioblastoma, undergoing nonglioma brain surgery, or in good health (not recorded which). V usage is TRBV24-1 and J usage is TRBJ2-2; no reliable D call. Material for sequencing was glioma tissue, nonneoplastic brain tissue, or PBMCs (not recorded which). The CDR3 nucleotides are TGTGCCACCAGTGCCTCTACAGCGACCGGGGAGCTGTTTTTT. Amino acids: CATSASTATGELFF.